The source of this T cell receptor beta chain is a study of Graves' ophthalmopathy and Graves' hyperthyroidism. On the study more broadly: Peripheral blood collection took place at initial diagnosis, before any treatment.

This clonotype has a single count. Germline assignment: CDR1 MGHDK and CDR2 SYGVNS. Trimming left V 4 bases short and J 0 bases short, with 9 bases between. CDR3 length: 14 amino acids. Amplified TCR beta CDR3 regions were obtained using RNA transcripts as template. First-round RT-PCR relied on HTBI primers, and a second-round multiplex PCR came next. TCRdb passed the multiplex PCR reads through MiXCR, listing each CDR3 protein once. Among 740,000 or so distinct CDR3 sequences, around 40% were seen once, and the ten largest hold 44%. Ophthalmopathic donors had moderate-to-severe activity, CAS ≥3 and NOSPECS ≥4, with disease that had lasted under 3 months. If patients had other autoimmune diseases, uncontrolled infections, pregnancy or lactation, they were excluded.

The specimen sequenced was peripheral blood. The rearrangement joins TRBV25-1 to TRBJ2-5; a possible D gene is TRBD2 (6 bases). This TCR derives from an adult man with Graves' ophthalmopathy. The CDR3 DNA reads TGTGCCAGCAGTGGTTGGGGGGACCAAGAGACCCAGTACTTC. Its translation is CASSGWGDQETQYF.